This T cell receptor (beta chain) was documented in a study of identical twins. Study outcomes and limitations: Conclusions relied on cross-sectional statistical analysis, not following the same donors.

V dropped 2 bases and J dropped 4 bases, with 14 bases sitting between them. The length of the CDR3 is 16 residues. Per germline, CDR1 MNHEY and CDR2 SVGAGI. MiXCR, applied by TCRdb to the 5' RACE reads, yields one record per CDR3 protein. The sample lists around 480,000 distinct CDR3 sequences; more than 13% were seen once. This clonotype was detected a few times. Its antigen is currently unknown. Another study also made use of these data, one on yellow fever vaccine responses in identical twins.

The chain recombines TRBV6-5 with TRBJ2-2, with a weak D call TRBD2 (7 bases). Sequencing was performed on CD4+ T cells sorted from blood. This clonotype was obtained from a woman between 18 and 30 years old in good health. Here the CDR3 DNA reads TGTGCCAGCAGTTACGGGCGGGGGCGAGGCACCGGGGAGCTGTTTTTT. This translates into CASSYGRGRGTGELFF.